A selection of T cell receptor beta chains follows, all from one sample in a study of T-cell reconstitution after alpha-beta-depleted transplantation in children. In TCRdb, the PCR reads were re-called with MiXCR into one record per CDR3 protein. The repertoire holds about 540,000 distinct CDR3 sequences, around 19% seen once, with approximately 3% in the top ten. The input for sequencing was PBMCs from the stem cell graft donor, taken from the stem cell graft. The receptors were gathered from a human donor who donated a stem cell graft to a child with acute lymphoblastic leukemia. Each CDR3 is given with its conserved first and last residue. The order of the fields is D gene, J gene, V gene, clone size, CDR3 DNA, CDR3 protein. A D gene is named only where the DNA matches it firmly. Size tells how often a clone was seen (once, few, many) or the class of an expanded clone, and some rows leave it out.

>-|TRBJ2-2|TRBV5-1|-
TGCGCCAGCAGCCCGGACCCCCCCGTCGGCGGGGAGCTGTTTTTT
CASSPDPPVGGELFF
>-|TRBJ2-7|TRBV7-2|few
TGTGCCAGCAGCTTAAATCCTTCCTACGAGCAGTACTTC
CASSLNPSYEQYF
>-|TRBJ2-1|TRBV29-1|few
TGCAGCGCCGATCAACCTTACAATGAGCAGTTCTTC
CSADQPYNEQFF
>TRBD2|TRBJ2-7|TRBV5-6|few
TGTGCCAGCAGCGCCGATGGGACTAGCGGCGGCTACGAGCAGTACTTC
CASSADGTSGGYEQYF
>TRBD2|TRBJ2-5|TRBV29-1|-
TGCAGCGTTGAAGAGAGCGGGAGCGAGACCCAGTACTTC
CSVEESGSETQYF
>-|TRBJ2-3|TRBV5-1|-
TGCGCCAGCAGCTTGGACGTTAGCGGTCTTAGCACAGATACGCAGTATTTT
CASSLDVSGLSTDTQYF
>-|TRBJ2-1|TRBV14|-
TGTGCCAGCAGCCATCTTACTTTGCGGGATGAGCAGTTCTTC
CASSHLTLRDEQFF
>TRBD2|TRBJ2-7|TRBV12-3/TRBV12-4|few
TGTGCCAGCAGTGGTACTAGCGGGGTAGGGTACGAGCAGTACTTC
CASSGTSGVGYEQYF
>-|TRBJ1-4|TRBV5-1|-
TGCGCCAGCAGCTTGGCCCGGCAGGCGTCCGAAAAACTGTTTTTT
CASSLARQASEKLFF
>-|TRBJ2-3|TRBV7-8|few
TGTGCCAGCAGCTCCCTCGGGCTCAATAAAGGAGATACGCAGTATTTT
CASSSLGLNKGDTQYF
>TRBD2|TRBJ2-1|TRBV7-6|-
TGTGCCAGCAGCCCTGGACTAGCTTCCATCTCCTACAATGAGCAGTTCTTC
CASSPGLASISYNEQFF
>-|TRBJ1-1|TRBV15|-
TGTGCCACCAGCACGCGGACGGACATGAACACTGAAGCTTTCTTT
CATSTRTDMNTEAFF
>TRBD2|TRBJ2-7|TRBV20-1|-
TGCAGTGCCTTGGGGAGGGCCTACGAGCAGTACTTC
CSALGRAYEQYF
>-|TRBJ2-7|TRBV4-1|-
TGCGCCAGCAGCCAAGGTACAGGCTCCTACGGGCAGTACTTC
CASSQGTGSYGQYF
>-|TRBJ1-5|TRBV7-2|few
TGTGCCAGCAGCTTAGCAGGAAGAGGATACCAGCCCCAGCATTTT
CASSLAGRGYQPQHF
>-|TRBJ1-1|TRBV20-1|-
TGCAGTGCTACGGGGCACCCAGGGGATGCTTTCTTT
CSATGHPGDAFF
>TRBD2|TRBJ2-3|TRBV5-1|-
TGCGCCAGCAGCTCCGGACTAGCGGTTGGCACAGATACGCAGTATTTT
CASSSGLAVGTDTQYF
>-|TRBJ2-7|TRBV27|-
TGTGCCAGCAGTCCTCCCCCCACGACAGGGAGGGCCTACGAGCAGTACTTC
CASSPPPTTGRAYEQYF
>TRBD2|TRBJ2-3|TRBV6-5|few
TGTGCCAGCAGTTACTCGACTAGCGGACGCACAGATACGCAGTATTTT
CASSYSTSGRTDTQYF
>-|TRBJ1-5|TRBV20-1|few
TGCAGTGGGACCCATAGCAATCAGCCCCAGCATTTT
CSGTHSNQPQHF
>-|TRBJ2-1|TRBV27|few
TGTCCCCGCCCCACCTCAGACTCCAATGAGCAGTTCTTC
CPRPTSDSNEQFF
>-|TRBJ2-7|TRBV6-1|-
TGTGCCAGCAGTGAACTTAGACCGCCCCGCAAGGGTAGCTCCTACGAGCAGTACTTC
CASSELRPPRKGSSYEQYF
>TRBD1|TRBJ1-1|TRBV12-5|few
TGTGCTAGTGGTTTGGGGACAGGCCTCCTCAACACTGAAGCTTTCTTT
CASGLGTGLLNTEAFF
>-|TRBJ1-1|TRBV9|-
TGTGCCAGCAGCCCCCCGGGGTGGGCGAACACTGAAGCTTTCTTT
CASSPPGWANTEAFF
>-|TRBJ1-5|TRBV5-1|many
TGCGCCAGCAGCTTTGGGTCGCGCCAGCCCCAGCATTTT
CASSFGSRQPQHF
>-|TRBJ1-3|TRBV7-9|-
TGTGCCAGCAGCTTAGGGGTTTTTGGAAACACCATATATTTT
CASSLGVFGNTIYF
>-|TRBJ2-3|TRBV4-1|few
TGCGCCAGCAGCCAAGATCGGCAGAGCACAGATACGCAGTATTTT
CASSQDRQSTDTQYF
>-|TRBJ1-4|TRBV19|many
TGTGCCAGTAGTATTCAGGGGACGGCGGAAAAACTGTTTTTT
CASSIQGTAEKLFF
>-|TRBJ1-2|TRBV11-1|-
TGTGCCAGCAGCTTAGGGCCCCTCTTGGGCTACACCTTC
CASSLGPLLGYTF
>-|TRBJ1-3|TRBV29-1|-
TGCAGCGTTCCTGACGGGAGAGACACCATATATTTT
CSVPDGRDTIYF
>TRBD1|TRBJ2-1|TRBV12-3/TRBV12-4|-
TGTGCCAGCAGAAATTTCAGGGGGCACTCCTACAATGAGCAGTTCTTC
CASRNFRGHSYNEQFF
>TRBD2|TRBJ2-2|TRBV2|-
TGTGCCAGCAGTTTCGGACTAGCGGGGTTCGCGAACACCGGGGAGCTGTTTTTT
CASSFGLAGFANTGELFF
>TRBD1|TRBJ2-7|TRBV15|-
TGTGCCACCAGCTTAGACAGGGAAACGGGGACCTACGAGCAGTACTTC
CATSLDRETGTYEQYF
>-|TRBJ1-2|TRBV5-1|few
TGCGCCAGCAGACCCATATCGGACAGCGCCTATGGCTACACCTTC
CASRPISDSAYGYTF
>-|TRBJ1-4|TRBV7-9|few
TGTGCCAGCAGCTCCGCACTGGAGGAAAAACTGTTTTTT
CASSSALEEKLFF
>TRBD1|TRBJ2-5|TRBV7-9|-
TGTGCCAGCAGCTTACCCTTTGGGACAGGGGGCGTGGAGACCCAGTACTTC
CASSLPFGTGGVETQYF
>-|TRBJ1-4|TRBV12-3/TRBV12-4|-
TGTGCCAGCAGCCTACTAGTCCCGGGGCCCAATGAAAAACTGTTTTTT
CASSLLVPGPNEKLFF
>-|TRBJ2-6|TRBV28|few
TGTGCCAGCAGTACCTCCACCCGCTCTGGGGCCAACGTCCTGACTTTC
CASSTSTRSGANVLTF
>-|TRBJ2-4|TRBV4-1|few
TGCGCCAGCAGCCACGTGTCGCGTAGTTCCAAAAACATTCAGTACTTC
CASSHVSRSSKNIQYF
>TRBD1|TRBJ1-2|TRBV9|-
TGTGCCAGCAGGGAAGACAGGGCCGATACACCCTCTAACTATGGCTACACCTTC
CASREDRADTPSNYGYTF
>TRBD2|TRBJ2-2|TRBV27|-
TGTGCCAGCAGTCCTAGCGGGAGCCCCGCGAACACCGGGGAGCTGTTTTTT
CASSPSGSPANTGELFF
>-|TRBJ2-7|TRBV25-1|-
TGTGCCAGCAGTGAACACGGACAGTCCTACGAGCAGTACTTC
CASSEHGQSYEQYF
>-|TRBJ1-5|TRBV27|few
TGTGCCAGCAGTTTTCTGGGGTACAATCAGCCCCAGCATTTT
CASSFLGYNQPQHF
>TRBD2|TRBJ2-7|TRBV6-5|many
TGTGCCAGCAGTTACTCTAGCGGGAGCTCCTACGAGCAGTACTTC
CASSYSSGSSYEQYF
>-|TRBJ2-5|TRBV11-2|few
TGTGCCAGCAGCCCCCGATGGAGAGGGACAGAGACCCAGTACTTC
CASSPRWRGTETQYF
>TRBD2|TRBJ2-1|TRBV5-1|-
TGCGCCAGCAATACCTGGGGCGGGAGCTCCGATGAGCAGTTCTTC
CASNTWGGSSDEQFF
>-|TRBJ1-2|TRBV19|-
TGTGCCAGTACTTTACATTCTCGGATTCAATTGCAGGGCGGCTACACCTTC
CASTLHSRIQLQGGYTF
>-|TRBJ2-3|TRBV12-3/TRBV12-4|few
TGTGCCAGCAGTTGGATCTACACAGATACGCAGTATTTT
CASSWIYTDTQYF
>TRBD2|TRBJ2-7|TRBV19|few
TGTGCCAGCAGCCCCTGGACTAGCGGGAGCTACGAGCAGTACTTC
CASSPWTSGSYEQYF
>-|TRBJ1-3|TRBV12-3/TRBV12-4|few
TGTGCCAGCAGTGACTTGCCCGGAAACACCATATATTTT
CASSDLPGNTIYF
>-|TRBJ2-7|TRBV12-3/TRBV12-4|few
TGTGCCAGCAGTTTAGAAAGTTGGTCCTACGAGCAGTACTTC
CASSLESWSYEQYF
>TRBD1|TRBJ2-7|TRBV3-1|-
TGTGCCAGCAGCCAAGGGACAGGGACCCGCGAGCAGTACTTC
CASSQGTGTREQYF
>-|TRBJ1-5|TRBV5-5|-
TGTGCCAGCAGCTTGGTGGGGCAGGGTGCTCAGCCCCAGCATTTT
CASSLVGQGAQPQHF
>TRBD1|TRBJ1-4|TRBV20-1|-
TGCAGTGCGTCTAGGGGGCCTAATGAAAAACTGTTTTTT
CSASRGPNEKLFF
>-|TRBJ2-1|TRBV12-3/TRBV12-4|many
TGTGCCAGCAGTCCCCGGAATGAGCAGTTCTTC
CASSPRNEQFF
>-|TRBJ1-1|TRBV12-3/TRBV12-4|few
TGTGCCAGCAGTCTAACTTCAGATGGAGCTTTCTTT
CASSLTSDGAFF
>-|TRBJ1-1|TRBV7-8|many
TGTGCCAGCACCCCTGGGTCCGGGGGGCTAAGCACTGAAGCTTTCTTT
CASTPGSGGLSTEAFF
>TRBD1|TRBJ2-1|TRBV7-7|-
TGTGCCAGCAGCGAGACAGGGGCCCACAATGAGCAGTTCTTC
CASSETGAHNEQFF